The rows below give T cell receptor beta chains drawn from one sample of a study of shared clonotypes between healthy human individuals. The method was immunoSEQ multiplex PCR; TCRdb's version includes in-frame clones alone and lacks a portion of them. The top ten clones hold 0.057% of a sample with roughly 650,000 clones, around 97% of them seen once. The specimen was naive CD4+ T cells sorted from blood. Receptors originate from a woman under 40 in good health. CDR3s leave out the opening cysteine and the closing phenylalanine or tryptophan. Expanded clones get a size class; other rows say once, few or many, or leave the size out.

j_call | clone_size | v_call | cdr3_aa
TRBJ1-1 | NA | TRBV18 | ASSPRHELNTEAF
TRBJ1-5 | NA | TRBV10-3 | AAAGQFNQPQH
TRBJ2-1 | NA | TRBV5-1 | ASSLLRVVNEQF
TRBJ2-3 | NA | TRBV4-1 | ASSQDRASGREIFTDTQY
TRBJ1-1 | NA | TRBV14 | ASSHERLANTEAF
TRBJ1-5 | NA | TRBV28 | ASTTGQGNQPQH
TRBJ1-1 | NA | TRBV7-2 | ASSLGPGVNTEAF
TRBJ2-6 | NA | TRBV4-1 | ASSQDGEVSWANVLT
TRBJ1-5 | NA | TRBV27 | ASSLVGTRGNQPQH
TRBJ1-3 | NA | TRBV2 | ASSERVSGNTIY
TRBJ1-5 | NA | TRBV19 | ASSRTVNQPQH
TRBJ2-6 | NA | TRBV28 | ASSLRGVPSGANVLT
TRBJ2-1 | NA | TRBV11-2 | ASSTHSGSSYNEQF
TRBJ1-5 | NA | TRBV19 | ASSPVAGLGQPQH
TRBJ2-7 | NA | TRBV19 | ASSIATGSYEQY
TRBJ2-1 | NA | TRBV7-9 | ASSSNKGPEQF
TRBJ1-3 | NA | TRBV5-4 | ASSSYRGGQNTIY
TRBJ2-5 | NA | TRBV4-2 | ASSQQETQY
TRBJ2-1 | NA | TRBV11-2 | ASSPRRGGETTSYNEQF
TRBJ2-7 | NA | TRBV7-9 | ASGTRDSYEQY
TRBJ2-7 | NA | TRBV6-1 | ASSESRDRVFRPTLGQY
TRBJ2-5 | NA | TRBV4-1 | ASSQVLQGYGTQY
TRBJ2-7 | once | TRBV4-2 | ASSQDPMAGNSYEQY
TRBJ1-5 | NA | TRBV29-1 | SVASTGKGSNQPQH
TRBJ2-7 | NA | TRBV11-2 | ASSPIGAGGPGEQY
TRBJ1-5 | NA | TRBV7-2 | ASSLVGGGGNQPQH
TRBJ2-2 | NA | TRBV7-8 | ASSLNDRDLGGELF
TRBJ1-1 | NA | TRBV11-2 | ASSLWDRREAF
TRBJ1-2 | NA | TRBV28 | ASRLNLAGGYGYT
TRBJ2-5 | few | TRBV28 | ASSLAPDSQETQY
TRBJ2-3 | NA | TRBV7-3 | ASSSQGGDTQY
TRBJ1-5 | NA | TRBV27 | ASSSLGQVNNQPQH
TRBJ2-5 | NA | TRBV19 | ASSLQGAIQETQY
TRBJ2-7 | NA | TRBV19 | ASSILVAGTYEQY
TRBJ2-4 | NA | TRBV7-2 | ASSLGGEGRKNIQY
TRBJ1-4 | NA | TRBV27 | ASSLSQGGGGKLF
TRBJ2-7 | NA | TRBV11-3 | ASSLDQWSYEQY
TRBJ2-1 | NA | TRBV28 | ASTFIGRLAGGNEQF
TRBJ2-5 | NA | TRBV15 | ATSRDNRGQETQY
TRBJ2-3 | NA | TRBV4-2 | ASSQVAGKGIDTQY
TRBJ1-1 | NA | TRBV6-6 | ASSTRQGNTEAF
TRBJ2-1 | NA | TRBV5-4 | ASSAPQGVGTTEQF
TRBJ2-3 | once | TRBV28 | ASSPAGTSGSDTQY
TRBJ2-5 | NA | TRBV7-9 | ASSLTPIETQY
TRBJ2-7 | NA | TRBV5-1 | ASSRASGTYYEQY
TRBJ2-3 | NA | TRBV7-9 | ASSLRQGAGTQY
TRBJ1-5 | NA | TRBV19 | ASSKDPGNQPQH
TRBJ2-5 | NA | TRBV5-4 | ASSLQGSWETQY
TRBJ2-3 | NA | TRBV2 | ATPQEAGHTDTQY
TRBJ2-7 | NA | TRBV27 | ASSFRGRSTYEQY
TRBJ2-1 | NA | TRBV4-1 | ASSQGQDIPYNEQF
TRBJ2-3 | NA | TRBV7-2 | ASSPTGWDTQY
TRBJ1-1 | NA | TRBV9 | ASSVIRQGSAF
TRBJ1-5 | NA | TRBV6-1 | ASLSVGISNQPQH